This is a list of T cell receptor beta chains from one sample in a study of T cell repertoires in cytomegalovirus infection. A single record per CDR3 protein comes from TCRdb applying MiXCR to the reads. The table lists under 150,000 distinct CDR3 sequences, approximately 24% of them singletons. These receptors are not linked to any known antigen. Sequencing was carried out using PBMCs, sequenced either directly or after in vitro stimulation (not recorded which). Source of these receptors: a human donor in good health (CMV status not recorded). Some clones in this sample may be carry-over from other donors' samples. Each CDR3 is given without its conserved first and last residue. The order of the fields is V gene, CDR3 protein.

TRBV12-3/TRBV12-4,ASSLRVSVRTPHTDTQY
TRBV4-1,ASSHIGTGEDTQY
TRBV19,ASSTPNLGTKTYNEQF
TRBV19,ASSPITSVSRTDTQY
TRBV4-3,ASSQKGGYGYT
TRBV28,ASSSAPRLGRRMVTQY
TRBV7-2,AGSTGGRQETQY
TRBV7-6,ASTYNPGRRNEKLF
TRBV7-2,ASSLGDMGTKQF
TRBV28,ASSLWSLTSGSHNEQF
TRBV12-3/TRBV12-4,ASRRGLAEAF
TRBV5-6,ASSLGRQETQY
TRBV7-2,ASSPRLGYYGYT
TRBV20-1,SAYDPMGSGNTIY
TRBV6-2/TRBV6-3,ASSYPGYT
TRBV28,ASSSWGGDFQLVSYEQY